Listed here are 5 T cell receptor beta chains from one sample, sequenced in a study of blood T cell repertoires in COVID-19. Sequencing used immunoSEQ multiplex PCR; TCRdb keeps in-frame clones, though not all of them. Here the sample spans 150,000 to 200,000 clones, 70% to 85% being singletons. Specimen: peripheral blood. These receptors were collected from a woman aged 80 or over with acute or convalescent COVID-19.

This chain uses TRBV4-1 with TRBJ2-1, with 9 bases lining up with TRBD1. This CDR3 is 16 amino acids long. Losses at the gene ends were 0 bases for V and 3 bases for J; bases not matched to a gene: 3. Germline loops: CDR1 MGHRA, CDR2 YSYEKL. CDR3 region: CASSQDRDRVYNEQFF. The CDR3 DNA reads as TGCGCCAGCAGCCAAGACCGGGACAGGGTCTACAATGAGCAGTTCTTC.

This chain links TRBV5-1 with TRBJ2-7, with 7 bases lining up with TRBD1. The length of the CDR3 is 12 residues. With 4 bases clipped from V and 6 bases from J, the junction kept 4 bases outside the gene matches. Germline V lookup: CDR1 SGHRS, CDR2 YFSETQ. The CDR3 bases are TGCGCCAGCAGCGAGCCAGGGGGCGAGCAGTACTTC. Translation gives CASSEPGGEQYF.

J is TRBJ1-5 and V is TRBV6-2 or TRBV6-3; 10 bases are shared with TRBD1. Germline assignment: CDR1 MNHEY and CDR2 SVGEGT. J was trimmed by 6 bases and V by 6 bases; bases with no gene match: 8. CDR3 length equals 15 residues. CDR3 protein: CASSRTGGSGQPQHF. DNA for the CDR3: TGTGCCAGCAGCCGGACAGGGGGGAGCGGTCAGCCCCAGCATTTT.

For the CDR3, the DNA is TGTGCCAGCAGCTTCAGCCCTACAGATCAGCCCCAGCATTTT. Residues: CASSFSPTDQPQHF. This sequence joins TRBV7-2 and TRBJ1-5; the D is unclear. V was pared by 3 bases and J by 5 bases, with 11 bases between. The germline CDR1 and CDR2 sequences are SGHTA and FQGNSA. CDR3 length equals 14 residues.

This clone has just one count. The V and J genes are TRBV5-1 and TRBJ2-3, with TRBD1 matching over 9 bases. This CDR3 spans 14 amino acids. CDR1 and CDR2 from the germline V gene are SGHRS and YFSETQ. V gave up 4 bases and J gave up 5 bases; unmatched junction bases: 5. CDR3 amino acids: CASSLWDREDTQYF. In nucleotides, the CDR3 is TGCGCCAGCAGCCTTTGGGACAGGGAAGATACGCAGTATTTT. Filled out from reference TRBV5-1 and TRBJ2-3, the complete variable domain reads KAGVTQTPRYLIKTRGQQVTLSCSPISGHRSVSWYQQTPGQGLQFLFEYFSETQRNKGNFPGRFSGRQFSNSRSEMNVSTLELGDSALYLCASSLWDREDTQYFGPGTRLTVL.